A single TCR beta chain is shown here with its context. Its antigen is as yet unknown. Other DNA sequences within the sample encode an identical CDR3. These data originate in a study of shared clonotypes between healthy human individuals. In the study overall: A few men and a couple of women, aged 18 to 49, were donors. Study results and caveats: The sole specimen, blood, was sampled, and tissue repertoires likely differ.

Only in-frame clones appear in the TCRdb table, and some are missing; sequencing was by immunoSEQ multiplex PCR. The table records approximately 1.5 million clones, approximately 98% of them present only once. This CDR3 region has 13 residues. Germline V gene lookup returns CDR1 SGHRS and CDR2 YFSETQ. Trimming took 3 bases from V and 3 from J, leaving 8 bases between them. This chain uses TRBV5-1 with TRBJ2-3; perhaps TRBD1 as D (5 bases). This clonotype was obtained from a young man in good health. The source material was naive CD4+ T cells sorted from blood. Subset of the sample: CD45RA+ positively selected. CDR3 coding DNA: TGCGCCAGCAGCTCGACAGTGACAGATACGCAGTATTTT. Translated, it gives CASSSTVTDTQYF.